This TCR beta chain originates from a study of T cells in tumors after PD-1 blockade. Study background: Patients had no prior checkpoint blockade, systemic immunosuppressants, or anti-cancer therapy within 4 weeks. During anti-PD-1 treatment, some patients continued daily vismodegib 150 mg. Patients received pembrolizumab 200 mg every 3 weeks or cemiplimab 350 mg every 2 weeks.

Here immunoSEQ multiplex PCR was the method, and the copy in TCRdb shows in-frame clones only, minus some. This sample has about 48,000 clones, with about 84% found just once. This clone was seen more than once but under ten times. No antigen is known for it. Whole-study results and caveats: Blood contained about 43% of the tumor's TCR clonotypes.

This sequence originates from a human donor with basal cell carcinoma. This specimen consisted of PBMCs, obtained before anti-PD-1 treatment.

DNA of the CDR3: TGTGCCAGCAGCTTTGTACAGGGGTCGAACTATGGCTACACCTTC. It encodes CASSFVQGSNYGYTF. This rearrangement joins TRBV6-5 to TRBJ1-2; 7 bases align to TRBD1. J was trimmed by 2 bases and V by 6 bases; bases with no gene match: 9. Germline lookup yields CDR1 MNHEY and CDR2 SVGAGI. The CDR3 sequence is 15 residues long.